A selection of T cell receptor beta chains follows, all from one sample in a study of T cell changes during pregnancy in multiple sclerosis. Profiled with immunoSEQ multiplex PCR; TCRdb holds only in-frame clones, not every one. The profile covers 15,000 to 18,000 clones, with approximately 80% appearing a single time and about 17% taken by the ten largest. Source: CD8+ T cells from peripheral blood mononuclear cells, taken after pregnancy. The receptors were gathered from a female donor in good health, enrolled as a control in a pregnancy study. Both conserved end residues are part of each CDR3. The D gene is left open where the match is weak. Some rows mark clone size as missing; the rest say once, few, many or name a class of expanded clone.

clone_size | cdr3_length | d_call | j_call | v_call | cdr3_nt | cdr3_aa
NA | 20 | TRBD2 | TRBJ2-5 | TRBV5-1 | TGCGCCAGCAGCCGGGACGGGGACGGGGGACTAGCGGGGAAGCAAGAGACCCAGTACTTC | CASSRDGDGGLAGKQETQYF
NA | 16 | NA | TRBJ2-1 | TRBV4-1 | TGCGCCAGCAGCCAAGATCGGGAACTAGCATCCAATGAGCAGTTCTTC | CASSQDRELASNEQFF
NA | 12 | TRBD1 | TRBJ2-7 | TRBV29-1 | TGCAGCGTTGGACAGGGGGCTTACGAGCAGTACTTC | CSVGQGAYEQYF
NA | 18 | TRBD2 | TRBJ2-3 | TRBV4-2 | TGTGCCAGCAGCCAAGAGGAGTCCCAGCGGGGGGGCATGGATACGCAGTATTTT | CASSQEESQRGGMDTQYF
NA | 13 | NA | TRBJ2-1 | TRBV6-1 | TGTGCCAGCAGTGAAGACGAGTACAATGAGCAGTTCTTC | CASSEDEYNEQFF
NA | 17 | TRBD1 | TRBJ1-2 | TRBV7-2 | TGTGCCAGCAGCTTAGGGACAGGTGGGTTCCGGACCTATGGCTACACCTTC | CASSLGTGGFRTYGYTF
NA | 15 | TRBD1 | TRBJ1-1 | TRBV28 | TGTGCCAGCAGTTACCAGGGGGGTGCGAACACTGAAGCTTTCTTT | CASSYQGGANTEAFF
NA | 17 | NA | TRBJ2-7 | TRBV28 | TGTGCCAGCAGTACAGTAGCGGAATACATACCCTCCTACGAGCAGTACTTC | CASSTVAEYIPSYEQYF
NA | 15 | TRBD1 | TRBJ1-3 | TRBV9 | TGTGCCAGCAGCGACGGGACAGGGCCTGGAAACACCATATATTTT | CASSDGTGPGNTIYF
NA | 16 | TRBD2 | TRBJ2-5 | TRBV7-6 | TGTGCCAGCAGCTTTGGCGGGGGAAGAGGGTGGGAGACCCAGTACTTC | CASSFGGGRGWETQYF
few | 14 | TRBD1 | TRBJ2-3 | TRBV30 | TGTGCCTGGACCCACGGGACAGGCACAGATACGCAGTATTTT | CAWTHGTGTDTQYF
NA | 14 | NA | TRBJ2-2 | TRBV28 | TGTGCCAGCAGAGTAGGGCAGATCGACCGGGGAGCTGTTTTT | CASRVGQIDRGAVF
NA | 14 | TRBD1 | TRBJ2-7 | TRBV7-9 | TGTGCCAGCATCCCTACAGGGGGCAGGTACGAGCAGTACTTC | CASIPTGGRYEQYF
NA | 13 | NA | TRBJ1-2 | TRBV7-9 | TGTGCCAGCAGCTTAGGTGGGAGGTTTGGCTACACCTTC | CASSLGGRFGYTF
NA | 13 | NA | TRBJ1-2 | TRBV27 | TGTGCCAGCAGTTCAGGGGCGGTCTATGGCTACACCTTC | CASSSGAVYGYTF
once | 14 | TRBD2 | TRBJ2-7 | TRBV6-5 | TGTGCCAGCAGTTACGATTCGGGAGGGTACGAGCAGTACTTC | CASSYDSGGYEQYF
NA | 15 | NA | TRBJ2-6 | TRBV19 | TGTGCCAGTAGTATAACCAGCTCTGGGGCCAACGTCCTGACTTTC | CASSITSSGANVLTF
NA | 15 | NA | TRBJ2-1 | TRBV4-3 | TGCGCCAGCAGCCAAGAAAGGGAGCTCAACAATGAGCAGTTCTTC | CASSQERELNNEQFF
once | 15 | NA | TRBJ1-1 | TRBV9 | TGTGCCAGCAGCGTAGAAGGGGGGGGAGGAACTGAAGCTTTCTTT | CASSVEGGGGTEAFF
NA | 13 | TRBD2 | TRBJ2-7 | TRBV2 | TGTGCCAGCAGACCTCTAGCGGGTTACGAGCAGTACTTC | CASRPLAGYEQYF
NA | 18 | NA | TRBJ1-2 | TRBV9 | TGTGCCAGCAGCGTAGCGCAGGGGATGTCAGCAGGCATCGTTGGCTACACCTTC | CASSVAQGMSAGIVGYTF